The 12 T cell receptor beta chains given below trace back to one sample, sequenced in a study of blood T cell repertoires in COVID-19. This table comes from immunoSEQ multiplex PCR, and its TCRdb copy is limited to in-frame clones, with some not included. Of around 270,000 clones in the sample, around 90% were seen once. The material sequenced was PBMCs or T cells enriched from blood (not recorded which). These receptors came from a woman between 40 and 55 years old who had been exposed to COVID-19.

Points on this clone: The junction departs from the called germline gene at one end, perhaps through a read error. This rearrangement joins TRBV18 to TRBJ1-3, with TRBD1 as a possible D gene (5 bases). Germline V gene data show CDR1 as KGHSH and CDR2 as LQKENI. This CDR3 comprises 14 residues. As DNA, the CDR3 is TGTGCTAGCTCACCGGCCAGGGCTGGAAACACCATATATTTT. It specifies CASSPARAGNTIYF. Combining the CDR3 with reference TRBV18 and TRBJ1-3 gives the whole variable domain NAGVMQNPRHLVRRRGQEARLRCSPMKGHSHVYWYRQLPEEGLKFMVYLQKENIIDESGMPKERFSAEFPKEGPSILRIQQVVRGDSAAYFCASSPARAGNTIYFGEGSWLTVV.

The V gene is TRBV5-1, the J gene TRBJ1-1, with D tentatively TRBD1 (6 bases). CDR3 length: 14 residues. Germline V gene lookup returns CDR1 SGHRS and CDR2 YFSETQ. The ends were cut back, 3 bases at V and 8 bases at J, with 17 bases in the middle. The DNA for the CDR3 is TGCGCCAGCAGCTCCTGGACCGGGAGGGGGGAAGCTTTCTTT. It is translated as CASSSWTGRGEAFF.

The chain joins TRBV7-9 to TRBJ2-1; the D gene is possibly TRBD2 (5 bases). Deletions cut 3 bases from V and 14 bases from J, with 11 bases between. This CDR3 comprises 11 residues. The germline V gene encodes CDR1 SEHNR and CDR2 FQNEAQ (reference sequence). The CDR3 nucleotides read TGTGCCAGCAGCTTTACGGACTCCAAGTTCTTC. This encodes CASSFTDSKFF. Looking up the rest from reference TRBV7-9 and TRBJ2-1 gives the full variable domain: DTGVSQNPRHKITKRGQNVTFRCDPISEHNRLYWYRQTLGQGPEFLTYFQNEAQLEKSRLLSDRFSAERPKGSFSTLEIQRTEQGDSAMYLCASSFTDSKFFGPGTRLTVL.

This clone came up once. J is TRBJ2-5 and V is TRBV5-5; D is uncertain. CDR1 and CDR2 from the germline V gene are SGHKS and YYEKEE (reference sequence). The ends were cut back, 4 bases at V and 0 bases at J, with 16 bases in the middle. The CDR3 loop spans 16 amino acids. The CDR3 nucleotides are TGTGCCAGCAGCCCTCTCAGATCATTCGACCAAGAGACCCAGTACTTC. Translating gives CASSPLRSFDQETQYF.

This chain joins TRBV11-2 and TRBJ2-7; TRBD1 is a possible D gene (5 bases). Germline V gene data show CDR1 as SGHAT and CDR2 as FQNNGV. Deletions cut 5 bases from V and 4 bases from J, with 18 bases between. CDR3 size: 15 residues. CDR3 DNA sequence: TGTGCCAGCAGCATACAGGATTGGGGCCTATACGAGCAGTACGTC. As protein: CASSIQDWGLYEQYV.

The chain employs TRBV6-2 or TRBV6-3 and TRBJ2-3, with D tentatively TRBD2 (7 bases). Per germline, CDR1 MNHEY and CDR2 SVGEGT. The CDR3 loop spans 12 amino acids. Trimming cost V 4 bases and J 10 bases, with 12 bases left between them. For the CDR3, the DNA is TGTGCCAGCAGTTTCCGGGGGGCTGCGCAGTATTTT. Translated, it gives CASSFRGAAQYF.

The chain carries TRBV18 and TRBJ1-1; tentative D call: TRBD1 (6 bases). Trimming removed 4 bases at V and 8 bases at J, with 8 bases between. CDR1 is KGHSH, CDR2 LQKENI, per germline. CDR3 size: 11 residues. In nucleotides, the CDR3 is TGTGCCAGCTCACTACAGGGAGAAGCTTTCTTT. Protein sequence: CASSLQGEAFF.

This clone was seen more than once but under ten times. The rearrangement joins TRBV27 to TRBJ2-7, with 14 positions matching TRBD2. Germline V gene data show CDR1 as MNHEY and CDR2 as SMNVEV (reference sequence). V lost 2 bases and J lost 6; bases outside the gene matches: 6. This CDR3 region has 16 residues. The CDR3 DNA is TGTGCCAGCAGTTTAAAGGGGACTAGCGGGAGTAGCGAGCAGTACGTC. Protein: CASSLKGTSGSSEQYV.

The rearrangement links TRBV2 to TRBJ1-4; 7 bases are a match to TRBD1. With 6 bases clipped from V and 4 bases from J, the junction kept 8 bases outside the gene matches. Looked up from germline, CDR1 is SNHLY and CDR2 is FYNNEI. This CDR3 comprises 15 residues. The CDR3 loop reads CASSTETGLNEKLFF. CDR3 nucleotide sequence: TGTGCCAGCAGCACCGAGACAGGGCTTAATGAAAAACTGTTTTTT.

CDR3 nucleotide sequence: TGTGCCAGTAACGACAGGCCCAATCAGCCCCAGCATTTT. The encoded protein is CASNDRPNQPQHF. This sequence joins TRBV19 and TRBJ1-5; TRBD1 might be the D (6 bases). The V gene's germline CDR1 is LNHDA and CDR2 SQIVND (reference sequence). This CDR3 is built from 13 residues. V was pared by 7 bases and J by 3 bases, with 10 bases between.

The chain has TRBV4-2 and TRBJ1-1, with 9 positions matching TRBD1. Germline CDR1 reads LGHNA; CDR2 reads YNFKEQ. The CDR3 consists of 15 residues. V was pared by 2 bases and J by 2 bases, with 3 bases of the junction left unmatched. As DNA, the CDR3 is TGTGCCAGCAGCCAACTACAGGGGGCCAACACTGAAGCTTTCTTT. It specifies CASSQLQGANTEAFF.

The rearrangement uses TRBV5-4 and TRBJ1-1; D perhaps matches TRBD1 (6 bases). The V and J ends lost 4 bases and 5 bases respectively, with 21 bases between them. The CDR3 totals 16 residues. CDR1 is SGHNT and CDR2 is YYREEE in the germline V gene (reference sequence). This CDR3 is CASSPDLGQPRTEAFF. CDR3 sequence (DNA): TGTGCCAGCAGCCCGGACCTTGGACAGCCCAGGACTGAAGCTTTCTTT.